A single sample gave rise to the 9 T cell receptor beta chains below, sequenced in a study of regulatory T cells in long-lasting Graves disease. CDR3-region Arm-PCR and iRepertoire HTBI primers produced the TCR beta libraries. TCRdb reprocessed the multiplex PCR reads via MiXCR and lists one record per CDR3 protein. The sample lists 500,000 or so distinct CDR3 sequences, about 16% occurring once. The sample's time point: newly diagnosed GD, antithyroid drugs for less than 3 months. Preparation of the TCR library used RNA extracted from PBMCs. The sample was also reused in another study, on T cells in Graves' hyperthyroidism and ophthalmopathy.

The sequences come from peripheral blood mononuclear cells (PBMCs), collected at new diagnosis, from a patient treated with antithyroid drugs. The receptors derive from a woman aged 35-65 years with Graves disease.

This sequence joins TRBV30 and TRBJ2-3; TRBD2 matches at 14 bases. Germline assignment: CDR1 GTSNPN and CDR2 SVGIG (reference sequence). This CDR3 has 15 residues. After removal of 7 bases from V and 6 bases from J, the junction contained 9 bases not matched to a gene. For the CDR3, the DNA is TGTGCCTTCCGACTAGCGGGGGGGGTTTTGGATACGCAGTATTTT. Its translation is CAFRLAGGVLDTQYF.

This clonotype was seen more than once but under ten times. J is TRBJ1-5 and V is TRBV6-1; a possible D gene is TRBD1 (5 bases). V dropped 5 bases and J dropped 2 bases, with 13 bases sitting between them. This CDR3 region has 15 residues. Germline V lookup: CDR1 MNHNS, CDR2 SASEGT. In DNA, the CDR3 is TGTGCCAGCAGTCCCCGGGGGGTTGGCAATCAGCCCCAGCATTTT. This codes for CASSPRGVGNQPQHF.

In its sample, this clonotype was seen a few times. The chain links TRBV5-1 to TRBJ2-3, with D perhaps TRBD2 (6 bases). V dropped 2 bases and J dropped 1 base, with 11 bases sitting between them. The V gene's germline CDR1 is SGHRS and CDR2 YFSETQ. This CDR3 is built from 15 residues. This chain's CDR3 is CASSLPGLGTDTQYF. DNA for the CDR3: TGCGCCAGCAGCTTACCGGGACTGGGCACAGATACGCAGTATTTT.

This clonotype was counted between two and nine times. V usage is TRBV27 and J usage is TRBJ1-1, with D possibly matching TRBD1 (5 bases). The CDR3 length is 14 residues. Germline CDR1 reads MNHEY; CDR2 reads SMNVEV (reference sequence). V was pared by 5 bases and J by 7 bases, with 17 bases between. CDR3 coding DNA: TGTGCCAGCAGTGTTGAGGTAGGGGTCGGTGAAGCTTTCTTT. This translates into CASSVEVGVGEAFF.

The chain has TRBV12-3 or TRBV12-4 and TRBJ1-2; a weak D match, TRBD1 (5 bases). Trimming took 6 bases from V and 4 from J, leaving 15 bases between them. The CDR3 has 14 residues. The CDR3 reads CASSVDAGIYGYTF. The CDR3 DNA follows: TGTGCCAGCAGCGTAGATGCAGGGATCTATGGCTACACCTTC.

This clonotype came up many times. V gene TRBV2 combines with J gene TRBJ1-1; 9 bases line up with TRBD1. In germline, CDR1 is SNHLY, CDR2 FYNNEI. The CDR3 sequence is 12 residues long. The ends lost 8 bases at V and 5 bases at J; junction bases unmatched: 3. CDR3 nucleotides: TGTGCCAGCGGGGGACAGGGAACTGAAGCTTTCTTT. As protein: CASGGQGTEAFF.

The chain combines TRBV19 with TRBJ1-2; D call uncertain. The ends were cut back, 6 bases at V and 7 bases at J, with 21 bases in the middle. Per germline, CDR1 LNHDA and CDR2 SQIVND (reference sequence). CDR3 length equals 15 residues. The CDR3 sequence is CASSHTLGNLPGYTF. CDR3 nucleotide sequence: TGTGCCAGTAGCCATACATTGGGCAACCTCCCTGGCTACACCTTC.

This clonotype was counted at least ten times. V and J are TRBV5-1 and TRBJ2-1; 7 bases line up with TRBD1. CDR3 size: 14 residues. CDR1 and CDR2 from the germline V gene are SGHRS and YFSETQ. Trimming at V came to 4 bases and at J to 7 bases, leaving 8 bases not matched to a gene. CDR3 in DNA: TGCGCCAGCAGCCTTGAGGGGGCAGGGAATGAGCAGTTCTTC. Protein product: CASSLEGAGNEQFF.

This clonotype occurred a few times. The chain recombines TRBV13 with TRBJ2-1; 11 bases agree with TRBD2. The CDR3 spans 19 residues. Trimming at V came to 3 bases and at J to 5 bases, leaving 15 bases not matched to a gene. CDR1 and CDR2 (germline): PRHDT, FYEKMQ (reference sequence). CDR3 in DNA: TGTGCCAGCAGCTTGGTGTTGAATAGCGGGGGGGGAACCCACAATGAGCAGTTCTTC. Encoded protein: CASSLVLNSGGGTHNEQFF.